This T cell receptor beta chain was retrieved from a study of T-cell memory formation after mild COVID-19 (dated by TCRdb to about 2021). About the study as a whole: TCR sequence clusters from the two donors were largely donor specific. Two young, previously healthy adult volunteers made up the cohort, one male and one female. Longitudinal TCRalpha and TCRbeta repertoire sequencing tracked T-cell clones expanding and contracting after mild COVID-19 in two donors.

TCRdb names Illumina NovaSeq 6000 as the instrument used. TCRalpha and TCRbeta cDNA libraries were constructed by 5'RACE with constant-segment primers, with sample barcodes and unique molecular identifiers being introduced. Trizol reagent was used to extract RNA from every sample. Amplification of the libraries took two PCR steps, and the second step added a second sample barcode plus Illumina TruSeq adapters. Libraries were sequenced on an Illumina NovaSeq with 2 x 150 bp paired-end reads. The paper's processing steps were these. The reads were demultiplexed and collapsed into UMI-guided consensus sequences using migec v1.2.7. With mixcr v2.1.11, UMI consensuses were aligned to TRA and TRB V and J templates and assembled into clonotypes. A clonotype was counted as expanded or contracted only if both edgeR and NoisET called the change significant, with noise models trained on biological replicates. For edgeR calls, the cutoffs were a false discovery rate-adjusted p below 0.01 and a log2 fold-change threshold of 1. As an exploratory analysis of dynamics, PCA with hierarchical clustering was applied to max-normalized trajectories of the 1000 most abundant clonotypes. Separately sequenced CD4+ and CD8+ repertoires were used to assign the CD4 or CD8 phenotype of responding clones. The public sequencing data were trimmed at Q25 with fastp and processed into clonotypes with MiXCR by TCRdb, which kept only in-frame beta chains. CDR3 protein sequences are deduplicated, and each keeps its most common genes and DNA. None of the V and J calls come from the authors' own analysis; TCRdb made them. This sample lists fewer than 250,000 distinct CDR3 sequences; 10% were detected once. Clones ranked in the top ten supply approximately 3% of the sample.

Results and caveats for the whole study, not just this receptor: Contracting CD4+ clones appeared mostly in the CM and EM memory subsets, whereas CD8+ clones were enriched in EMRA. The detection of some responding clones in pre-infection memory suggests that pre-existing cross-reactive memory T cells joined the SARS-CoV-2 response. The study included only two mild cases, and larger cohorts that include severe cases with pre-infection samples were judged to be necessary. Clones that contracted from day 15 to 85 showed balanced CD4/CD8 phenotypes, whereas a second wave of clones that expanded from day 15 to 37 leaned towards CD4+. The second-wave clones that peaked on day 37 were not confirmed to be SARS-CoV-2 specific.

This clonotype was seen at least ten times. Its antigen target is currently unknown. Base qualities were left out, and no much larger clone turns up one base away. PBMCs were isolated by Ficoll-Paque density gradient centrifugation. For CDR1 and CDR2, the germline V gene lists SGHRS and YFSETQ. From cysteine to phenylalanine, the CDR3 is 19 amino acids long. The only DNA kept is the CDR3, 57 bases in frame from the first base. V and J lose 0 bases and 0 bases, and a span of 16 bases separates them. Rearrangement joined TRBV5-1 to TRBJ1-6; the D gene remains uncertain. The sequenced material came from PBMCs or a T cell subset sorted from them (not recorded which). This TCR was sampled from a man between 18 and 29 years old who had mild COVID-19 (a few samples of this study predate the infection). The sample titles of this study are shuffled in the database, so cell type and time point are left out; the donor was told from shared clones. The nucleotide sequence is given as TGCGCCAGCAGCTTGGGGGCGGCTCTGGGAGGCTCCTATAATTCACCCCTCCACTTT. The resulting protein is CASSLGAALGGSYNSPLHF. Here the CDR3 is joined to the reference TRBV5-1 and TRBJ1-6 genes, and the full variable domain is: KAGVTQTPRYLIKTRGQQVTLSCSPISGHRSVSWYQQTPGQGLQFLFEYFSETQRNKGNFPGRFSGRQFSNSRSEMNVSTLELGDSALYLCASSLGAALGGSYNSPLHFGNGTRLTVT.